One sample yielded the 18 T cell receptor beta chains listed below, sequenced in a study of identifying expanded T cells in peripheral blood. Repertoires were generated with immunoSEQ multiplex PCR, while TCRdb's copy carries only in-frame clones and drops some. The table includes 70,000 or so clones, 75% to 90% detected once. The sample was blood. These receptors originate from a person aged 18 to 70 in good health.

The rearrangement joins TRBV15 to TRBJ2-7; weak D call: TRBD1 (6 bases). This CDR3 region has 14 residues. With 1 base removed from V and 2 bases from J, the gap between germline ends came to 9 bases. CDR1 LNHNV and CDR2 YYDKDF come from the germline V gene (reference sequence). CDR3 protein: CATSRAQGPYEQYF. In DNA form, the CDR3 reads TGTGCCACCAGCAGAGCACAGGGCCCCTACGAGCAGTACTTC.

CDR3 sequence reads: CASSEVLGQGVNEQFF. In nucleotides, the CDR3 is TGTGCCAGCAGTGAAGTTTTGGGACAGGGAGTAAATGAGCAGTTCTTC. The chain joins TRBV6-1 to TRBJ2-1; 9 bases are shared with TRBD1. V was clipped by 1 base and J by 7 bases; unmatched bases: 8. Germline CDR1 and CDR2: MNHNS and SASEGT. The CDR3 length is 16 residues.

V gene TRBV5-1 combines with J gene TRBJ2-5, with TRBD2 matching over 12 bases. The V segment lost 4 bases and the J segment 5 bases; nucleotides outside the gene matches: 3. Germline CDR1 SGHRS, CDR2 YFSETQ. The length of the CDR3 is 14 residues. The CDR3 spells CASSPSGGDETQYF. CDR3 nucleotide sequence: TGCGCCAGCAGCCCTAGCGGGGGGGATGAGACCCAGTACTTC.

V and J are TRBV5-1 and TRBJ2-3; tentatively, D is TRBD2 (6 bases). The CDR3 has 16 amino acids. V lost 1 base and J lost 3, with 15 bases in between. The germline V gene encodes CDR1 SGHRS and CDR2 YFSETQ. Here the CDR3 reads CASSLREREGTDTQYF. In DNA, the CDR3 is TGCGCCAGCAGCTTGCGGGAGAGAGAAGGTACAGATACGCAGTATTTT.

CDR3: CASSRSGRPGEQFF. The CDR3 nucleotides are TGTGCCAGTAGTCGTAGCGGGAGGCCGGGTGAGCAGTTCTTC. The chain joins TRBV19 to TRBJ2-1; 10 bases line up with TRBD2. Germline V gene sequence: CDR1 LNHDA, CDR2 SQIVND (reference sequence). V dropped 5 bases and J dropped 9; count of bases not matched to a gene: 7. This CDR3 has 14 amino acids.

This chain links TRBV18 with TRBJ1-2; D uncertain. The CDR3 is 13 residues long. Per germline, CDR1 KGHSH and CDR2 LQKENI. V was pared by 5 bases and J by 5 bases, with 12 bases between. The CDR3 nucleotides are TGTGCCAGCTCAGAAGACCTTTATTATGGCTACACCTTC. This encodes CASSEDLYYGYTF.

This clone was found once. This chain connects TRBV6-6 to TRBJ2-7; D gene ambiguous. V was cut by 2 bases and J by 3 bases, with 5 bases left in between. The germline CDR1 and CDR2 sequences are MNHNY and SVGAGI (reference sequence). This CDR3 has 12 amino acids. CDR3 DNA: TGTGCCAGCAGTTACCGCGGCTACGAGCAGTACTTC. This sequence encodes CASSYRGYEQYF.

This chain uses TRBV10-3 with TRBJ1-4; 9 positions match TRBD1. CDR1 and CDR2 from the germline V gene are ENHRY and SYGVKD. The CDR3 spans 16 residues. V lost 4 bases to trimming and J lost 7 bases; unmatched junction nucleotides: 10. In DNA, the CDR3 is TGTGCCATCAGTGGGCAACAGGGGGCAGAAGGTGAAAAACTGTTTTTT. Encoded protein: CAISGQQGAEGEKLFF.

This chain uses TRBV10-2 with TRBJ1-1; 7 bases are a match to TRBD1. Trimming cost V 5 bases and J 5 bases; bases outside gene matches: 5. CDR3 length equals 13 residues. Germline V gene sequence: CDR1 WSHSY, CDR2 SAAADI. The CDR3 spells CASSRQGGTEAFF. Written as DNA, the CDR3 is TGCGCCAGCAGTAGACAGGGAGGGACTGAAGCTTTCTTT.

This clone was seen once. DNA for the CDR3: TGTGCCAGCAGAAGGAACACTGAAGCTTTCTTT. It translates to CASRRNTEAFF. The chain employs TRBV25-1 and TRBJ1-1; no reliable D call. Trimming left V 6 bases short and J 1 base short, with 3 bases between. CDR3 length: 11 residues. Germline CDR1 reads MGHDK; CDR2 reads SYGVNS.

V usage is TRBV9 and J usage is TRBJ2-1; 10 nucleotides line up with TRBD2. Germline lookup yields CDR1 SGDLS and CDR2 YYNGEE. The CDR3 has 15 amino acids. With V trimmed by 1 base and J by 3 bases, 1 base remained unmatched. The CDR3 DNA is TGTGCCAGCAGCGTACTAGCGGGGGACTACAATGAGCAGTTCTTC. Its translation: CASSVLAGDYNEQFF. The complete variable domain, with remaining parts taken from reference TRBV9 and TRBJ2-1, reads DSGVTQTPKHLITATGQRVTLRCSPRSGDLSVYWYQQSLDQGLQFLIQYYNGEERAKGNILERFSAQQFPDLHSELNLSSLELGDSALYFCASSVLAGDYNEQFFGPGTRLTVL.

CDR3 in DNA: TGTGCCAGCAGCTACGCGGGGAGCTATGGCTACACCTTC. It encodes CASSYAGSYGYTF. V gene TRBV5-6 combines with J gene TRBJ1-2, with D unclear. Trimming shortened V by 3 bases and J by 4 bases, and 10 bases separated the two germline ends. CDR3 length equals 13 residues. Germline CDR1 SGHDT, CDR2 YYEEEE. The full variable domain, its missing parts supplied by reference TRBV5-6 and TRBJ1-2, is DAGVTQSPTHLIKTRGQQVTLRCSPKSGHDTVSWYQQALGQGPQFIFQYYEEEERQRGNFPDRFSGHQFPNYSSELNVNALLLGDSALYLCASSYAGSYGYTFGSGTRLTVV.

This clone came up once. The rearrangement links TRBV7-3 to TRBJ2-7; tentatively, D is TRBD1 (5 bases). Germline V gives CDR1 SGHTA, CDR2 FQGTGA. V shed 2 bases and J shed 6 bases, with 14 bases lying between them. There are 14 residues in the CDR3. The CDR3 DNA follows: TGTGCCAGCAGCTTAGATAATTCAGGGTTCGAGCAGTACTTC. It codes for CASSLDNSGFEQYF. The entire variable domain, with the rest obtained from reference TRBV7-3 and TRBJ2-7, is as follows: GAGVSQTPSNKVTEKGKYVELRCDPISGHTALYWYRQSLGQGPEFLIYFQGTGAADDSGLPNDRFFAVRPEGSVSTLKIQRTERGDSAVYLCASSLDNSGFEQYFGPGTRLTVT.

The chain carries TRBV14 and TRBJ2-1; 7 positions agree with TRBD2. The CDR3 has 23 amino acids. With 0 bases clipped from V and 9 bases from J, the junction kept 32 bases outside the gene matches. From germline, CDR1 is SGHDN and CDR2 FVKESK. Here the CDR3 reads CASSQEDTAGTHSWGRDFGEQFF. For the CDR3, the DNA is TGTGCCAGCAGCCAAGAGGATACCGCCGGGACCCACTCCTGGGGGAGGGACTTCGGTGAGCAGTTCTTC.

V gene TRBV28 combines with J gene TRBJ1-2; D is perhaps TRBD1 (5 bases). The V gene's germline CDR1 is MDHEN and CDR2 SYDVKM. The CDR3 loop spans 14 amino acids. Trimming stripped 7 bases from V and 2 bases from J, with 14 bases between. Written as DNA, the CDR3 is TGTGCCAGCACCAGGAGGGGAGCAAACTATGGCTACACCTTC. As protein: CASTRRGANYGYTF.

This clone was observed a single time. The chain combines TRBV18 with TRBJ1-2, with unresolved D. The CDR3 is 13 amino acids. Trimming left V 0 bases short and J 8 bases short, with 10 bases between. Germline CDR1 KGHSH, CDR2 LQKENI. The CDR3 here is CASSPPQRVGYTF. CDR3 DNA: TGTGCCAGCTCACCACCCCAGCGGGTAGGCTACACCTTC.

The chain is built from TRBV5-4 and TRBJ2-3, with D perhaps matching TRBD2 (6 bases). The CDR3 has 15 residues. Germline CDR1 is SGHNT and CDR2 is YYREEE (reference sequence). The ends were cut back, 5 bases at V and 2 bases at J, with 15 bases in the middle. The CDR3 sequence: CASSTPGDLTDTQYF. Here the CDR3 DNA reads TGTGCCAGCAGTACACCGGGGGACCTCACAGATACGCAGTATTTT.

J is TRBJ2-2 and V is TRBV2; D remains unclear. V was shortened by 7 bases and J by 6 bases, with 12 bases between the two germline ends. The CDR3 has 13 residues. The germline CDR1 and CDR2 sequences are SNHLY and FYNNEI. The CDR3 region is CASKQTVAGELFF. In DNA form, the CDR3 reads TGTGCCAGCAAACAAACAGTGGCCGGGGAGCTGTTTTTT.